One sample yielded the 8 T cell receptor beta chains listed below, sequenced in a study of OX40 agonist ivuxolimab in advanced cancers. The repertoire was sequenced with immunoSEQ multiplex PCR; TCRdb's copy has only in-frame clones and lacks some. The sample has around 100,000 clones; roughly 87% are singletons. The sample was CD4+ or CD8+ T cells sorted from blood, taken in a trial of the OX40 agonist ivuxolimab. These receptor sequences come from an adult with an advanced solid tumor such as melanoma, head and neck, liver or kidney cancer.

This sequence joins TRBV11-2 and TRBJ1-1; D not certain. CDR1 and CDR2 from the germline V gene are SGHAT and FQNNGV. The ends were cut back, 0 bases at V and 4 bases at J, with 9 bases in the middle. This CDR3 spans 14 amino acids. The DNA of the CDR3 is TGTGCCAGCAGCTTAGAGGGATCGGTCACTGAAGCTTTCTTT. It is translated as CASSLEGSVTEAFF.

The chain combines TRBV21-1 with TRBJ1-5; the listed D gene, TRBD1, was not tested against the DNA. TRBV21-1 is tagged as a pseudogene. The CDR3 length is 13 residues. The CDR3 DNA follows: TGTGCCAGCAGCCAGGGTTGGGATCAGCCCCAGCATTTT. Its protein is CASSQGWDQPQHF.

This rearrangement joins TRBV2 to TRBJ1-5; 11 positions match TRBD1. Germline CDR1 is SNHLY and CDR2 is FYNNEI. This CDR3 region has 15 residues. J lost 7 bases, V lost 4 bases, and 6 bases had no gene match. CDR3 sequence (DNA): TGTGCCAGCAGTGGGACAGGGGGCGGTCGGCAGCCCCAGCATTTT. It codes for CASSGTGGGRQPQHF.

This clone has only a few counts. The CDR3 region is CASSYTAGTGAEQYF. The DNA for the CDR3 is TGTGCCAGCAGCTATACCGCCGGGACAGGGGCTGAGCAGTACTTC. This chain joins TRBV7-9 and TRBJ2-7; 10 bases are a match to TRBD1. Unmatched junction bases numbered 10, after V lost 4 bases and J lost 7 bases. Germline V gene lookup returns CDR1 SEHNR and CDR2 FQNEAQ (reference sequence). The CDR3 is 15 residues long.

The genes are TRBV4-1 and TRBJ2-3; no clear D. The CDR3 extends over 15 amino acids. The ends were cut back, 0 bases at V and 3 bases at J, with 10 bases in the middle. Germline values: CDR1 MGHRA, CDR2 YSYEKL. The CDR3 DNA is TGCGCCAGCAGCCAAGAGGCCCGAGCAACAGATACGCAGTATTTT. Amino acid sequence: CASSQEARATDTQYF.

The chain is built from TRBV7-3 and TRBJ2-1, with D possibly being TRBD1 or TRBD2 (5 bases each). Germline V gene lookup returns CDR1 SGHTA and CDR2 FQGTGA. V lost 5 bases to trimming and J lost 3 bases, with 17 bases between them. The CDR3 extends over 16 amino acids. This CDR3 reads CASSARAGTGYNEQFF. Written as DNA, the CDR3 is TGTGCCAGCAGCGCACGCGCCGGGACCGGCTACAATGAGCAGTTCTTC. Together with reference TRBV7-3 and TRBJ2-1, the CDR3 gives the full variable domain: GAGVSQTPSNKVTEKGKYVELRCDPISGHTALYWYRQSLGQGPEFLIYFQGTGAADDSGLPNDRFFAVRPEGSVSTLKIQRTERGDSAVYLCASSARAGTGYNEQFFGPGTRLTVL.

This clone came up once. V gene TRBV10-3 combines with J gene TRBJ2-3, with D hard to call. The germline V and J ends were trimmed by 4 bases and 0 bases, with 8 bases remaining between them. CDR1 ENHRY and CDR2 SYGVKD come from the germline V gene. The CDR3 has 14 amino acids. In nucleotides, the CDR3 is TGTGCCATCAGTGGTAACAGAAGCACAGATACGCAGTATTTT. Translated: CAISGNRSTDTQYF.

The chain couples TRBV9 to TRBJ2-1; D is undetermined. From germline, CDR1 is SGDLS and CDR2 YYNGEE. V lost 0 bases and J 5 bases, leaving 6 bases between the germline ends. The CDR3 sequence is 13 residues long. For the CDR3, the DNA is TGTGCCAGCAGCGTAGGACTTCACAATGAGCAGTTCTTC. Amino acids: CASSVGLHNEQFF.